The T cell receptor (beta chain) under discussion was sequenced for a study of T cells after yellow fever vaccination (dated by TCRdb to 2018 to 2020). Study-wide context: Libraries from fractions with low cell numbers were prepared with the SMART-Seq v4 Ultra Low Input RNA kit. To track T-cell clones before and after primary and booster YFV17D yellow fever vaccination, bulk TCR alpha and beta repertoires were sequenced longitudinally. Two healthy male donors, one aged 18 to 30 and one aged 30 to 39 years, were included in the cohort. Blood was collected at multiple timepoints before and after primary and secondary immunization, and bulk PBMC replicates and cell subsets were isolated.

Paper-wide results and their limitations: FACS-sorted repertoires could contain abundant contaminating clonotypes from the bulk population, so computational filtering was required. The secondary T-cell response was found to be weaker but faster than the primary response, with a peak reached on day 5 rather than on day 15. Most clones expanded after primary vaccination were re-detected after the booster (almost 98% of CD4 and 80% to 90% of CD8), suggesting broad memory maintenance. Because the study included only two donors, the extent to which the findings can be generalized is limited. A small fraction of clonotypes appeared in both the CD4 and CD8 compartments, likely as a result of convergent recombination.

TCR cDNA was synthesized by 5'RACE template switching, which introduced a universal primer site and unique molecular identifiers. Priming of cDNA synthesis was performed from both the TCR alpha and TCR beta constant segments. Libraries were amplified in two PCR steps, with sample barcodes and sequencing adapters added in the second step. Sequencing of libraries was performed on Illumina HiSeq 2500 (2x100 bp) or NovaSeq (2x150 bp). On the authors' methods: MIGEC handled demultiplexing of reads and collapsing into UMI consensus sequences, while MiXCR performed V(D)J alignment. Using edgeR on replicate PBMC samples, clonotypes were called vaccine-responding if FDR was below 0.01 and the log2 fold change was above 5 up to day 15. CD4 or CD8 identity was assigned to each bulk clonotype according to whether the clonotype was present at higher abundance in the sequenced CD4 repertoire or the sequenced CD8 repertoire. TCRdb itself trimmed the public reads at Q25 with fastp, ran MiXCR and retained productive beta chains. Duplicate CDR3 protein sequences are folded into a single record with the most common DNA and genes. The V and J calls follow TCRdb's processing rather than the paper's. The sample includes roughly 300,000 distinct CDR3 sequences, with around 6.8% observed a single time. 15% to 20% of the sample is taken by the ten largest.

Taken from the germline V gene (reference sequence), the CDR1 and CDR2 loops are DFQATT and SNEGSKA. Trimming removed 0 bases from V and 2 bases from J, leaving 15 bases between the germline ends. From its cysteine to its phenylalanine, the CDR3 spans 16 amino acids. The entry retains the CDR3 DNA only, 48 bases that are in frame from base 1. The sample's treatment or condition label is to be understood as: live attenuated yellow fever vaccine strain. Two biological replicates of bulk PBMCs were collected at each blood-draw timepoint. A standard Ficoll-Paque protocol was used to isolate PBMCs from peripheral blood. TriZol was used to extract RNA from bulk PBMCs, CD4 and CD8 fractions, and dextramer-positive and dextramer-negative fractions. The sample holds a few counts of this clonotype. Its target antigen remains unknown. Base qualities were left out, and no much larger clone turns up one base away.

This sequence originates from a man between 18 and 35 years old who received the YFV17D yellow fever vaccine. The sequenced sample was PBMCs, obtained roughly 45 days after the first yellow fever vaccination. The chain employs TRBV20-1 and TRBJ2-3; no D gene is confidently identified. The CDR3 amino acid sequence is: CSARDPADRTTDTQYF. The nucleotides are TGCAGTGCTAGAGATCCTGCCGACCGGACCACAGATACGCAGTATTTT.